This TCR beta chain was obtained from a study of T cell repertoires in ileal Crohn's disease. Study information: Surgery for a complication: stricturing in about 61%, penetrating in about 40%.

This clone was seen a few times. Eligibility required adulthood, ileal or ileocolonic Crohn's disease and indicated ileocolonic resection. CDR3 length equals 14 residues. From germline, CDR1 is SGHRS and CDR2 YFSETQ. V was clipped by 0 bases and J by 7 bases; unmatched bases: 5. The assay was immunoSEQ multiplex PCR, and TCRdb's table has in-frame clones only and misses some. The profile shows thousands of clones, around 80% of them singletons. This receptor was taken from an adult with Crohn's disease. Sequencing used ileal tissue. The chain employs TRBV5-1 and TRBJ1-2; 8 bases match TRBD1. In DNA form, the CDR3 reads TGCGCCAGCAGCTTGGCCGGGACAGGACTTGGCTACACCTTC. Its protein product is CASSLAGTGLGYTF.